These T cell receptor beta chains were read from a single sample in a study of regulatory T cells in long-lasting Graves disease. MiXCR was run by TCRdb on the multiplex PCR reads, yielding one entry per CDR3 protein. Of roughly 470,000 distinct CDR3 sequences in the sample, 20% were seen once. The sequenced sample was peripheral blood mononuclear cells (PBMCs), obtained when the disease was refractory, from a patient treated with antithyroid drugs. These receptors all stem from a female donor with Graves disease. Both conserved end residues are part of each CDR3. A D gene is named only where the DNA matches it firmly. Clone size is not always given. Where it is, it says once, few, many or a class for expanded clones.

clone_size,d_call,v_call,j_call,cdr3_nt,cdr3_aa
few,NA,TRBV6-1,TRBJ2-7,TGTGCCAGCACCTTAGGGAGCCCTTACGAGCAGTACTTC,CASTLGSPYEQYF
many,NA,TRBV6-5,TRBJ1-2,TGTGCCAGCAGTTACCGGGCCAGGGAAGGCTACACCTTC,CASSYRAREGYTF
few,NA,TRBV19,TRBJ1-1,TGTGCCACCGAAGGGGCAGATTACACTGAAGCTTTCTTT,CATEGADYTEAFF
NA,NA,TRBV20-1,TRBJ2-7,TGCAGTGCTAGTCCCCTAGCCAACCTCTACGAGCAGTACTTC,CSASPLANLYEQYF
few,TRBD2,TRBV27,TRBJ2-7,TGTGCCAGCATCTTAGCGGGAGGAGACAACGAGCAGTACTTC,CASILAGGDNEQYF
NA,NA,TRBV6-2/TRBV6-3,TRBJ2-1,TGTGCCAGCAGTTACGGGCTAGAGGGCAATGAGCAGTTCTTC,CASSYGLEGNEQFF
NA,NA,TRBV25-1,TRBJ1-4,TGTGCCAGCAGCACAGGTCGGGGAGCCCCTAATGAAAAACTGTTTTTT,CASSTGRGAPNEKLFF
NA,NA,TRBV2,TRBJ1-5,TGTGCCAGCAGTGAAAGGTCAGGGAGTCAGCCCCAGCATTTT,CASSERSGSQPQHF
many,NA,TRBV27,TRBJ2-4,TGTGCCAGCAGTTTTGATCACAGGGACATTCAGTACTTC,CASSFDHRDIQYF
few,NA,TRBV6-2/TRBV6-3,TRBJ2-5,TGTGCCAGCAGTTACTCGTATCTTGCACAGATTCTCCAAGAGACCCAGTACTTC,CASSYSYLAQILQETQYF
NA,NA,TRBV11-2,TRBJ1-6,TGTGCCAGCAGCTTATCAGGGGCCCGTACATCACCCCTCCACTTT,CASSLSGARTSPLHF
few,NA,TRBV18,TRBJ2-7,TGTGCCAGCTCACCCCTCGACAGGCTTGCGTCCTACGAGCAGTACTTC,CASSPLDRLASYEQYF
many,NA,TRBV28,TRBJ1-6,TGTGCCAGCACCCTCCCTGGTCGGGCCCTCCACTTT,CASTLPGRALHF
few,TRBD1,TRBV7-2,TRBJ1-6,TGTGCCAGCAGCCACCAGGGGGTTGTGTCCTATAATTCACCCCTCCACTTT,CASSHQGVVSYNSPLHF